This section outlines one T cell receptor beta chain sequence together with its context. Antigen: not known. The CDR3 is 17 amino acids. With 4 bases clipped from V and 3 bases from J, the junction kept 11 bases outside the gene matches. Germline CDR1 MDHEN, CDR2 SYDVKM. Here immunoSEQ multiplex PCR was the method, and the copy in TCRdb shows in-frame clones only, minus some. The sample has just under 35,000 clones, 92% seen once. This record belongs to a study of OX40 agonist ivuxolimab in advanced cancers. Anyone with autoimmune disease history or systemic immunosuppression was excluded. Study results and limitations: At 0.1 to 3.0 mg/kg, CD4+ and CD8+ blood T cells expanded clonally by week 6.

This TCR came from an adult with an advanced solid tumor such as melanoma, head and neck, liver or kidney cancer. The chain carries TRBV28 and TRBJ1-2; 10 bases line up with TRBD1. The material was CD4+ or CD8+ T cells sorted from blood, obtained in a trial of the OX40 agonist ivuxolimab. The CDR3 spells CASSSRVGTGDHYGYTF. CDR3 DNA sequence: TGTGCCAGCAGTTCCCGGGTAGGGACAGGGGACCACTATGGCTACACCTTC.